The following is a TCR beta chain sequence with its context. The table came from immunoSEQ multiplex PCR; TCRdb's copy has only in-frame clones and leaves some out. Of about 160,000 clones in the sample, just over 95% were seen once. This CDR3 has 15 residues. V shed 0 bases and J 10 bases; nucleotides not matched to a gene: 8. From germline, CDR1 is MNHEY and CDR2 SMNVEV (reference sequence). The data are from a study of control samples from healthy donors and cancer patients. Source material: blood. V and J are TRBV27 and TRBJ2-1, with 8 bases that match TRBD2. The sequence was obtained from a woman aged 30 to 39 in good health. The CDR3 spells CASSLSWGLGSEQFF. The CDR3 DNA sequence: TGTGCCAGCAGTTTATCGTGGGGACTAGGATCGGAGCAGTTCTTC.